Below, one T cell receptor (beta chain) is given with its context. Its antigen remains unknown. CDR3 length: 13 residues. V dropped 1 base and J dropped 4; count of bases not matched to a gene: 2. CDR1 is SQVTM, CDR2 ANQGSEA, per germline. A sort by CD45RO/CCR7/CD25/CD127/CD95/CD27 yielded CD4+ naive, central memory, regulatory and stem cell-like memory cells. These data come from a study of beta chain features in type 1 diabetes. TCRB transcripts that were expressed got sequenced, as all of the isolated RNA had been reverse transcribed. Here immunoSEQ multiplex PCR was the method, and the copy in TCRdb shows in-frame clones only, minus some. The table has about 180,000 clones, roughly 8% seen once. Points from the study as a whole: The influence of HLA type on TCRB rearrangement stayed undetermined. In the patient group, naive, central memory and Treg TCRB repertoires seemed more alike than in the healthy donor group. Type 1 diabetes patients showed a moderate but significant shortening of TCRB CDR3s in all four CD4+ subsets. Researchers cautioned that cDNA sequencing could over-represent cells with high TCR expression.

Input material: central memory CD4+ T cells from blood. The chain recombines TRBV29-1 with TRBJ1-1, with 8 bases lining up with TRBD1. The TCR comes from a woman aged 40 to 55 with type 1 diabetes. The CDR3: CSVEVQGATEAFF. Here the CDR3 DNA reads TGCAGCGTTGAAGTTCAGGGGGCCACTGAAGCTTTCTTT. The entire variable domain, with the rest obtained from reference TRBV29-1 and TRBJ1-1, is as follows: SAVISQKPSRDICQRGTSLTIQCQVDSQVTMMFWYRQQPGQSLTLIATANQGSEATYESGFVIDKFPISRPNLTFSTLTVSNMSPEDSSIYLCSVEVQGATEAFFGQGTRLTVV.